These 20 T cell receptor beta chains share one sample of origin, sequenced in a study of OX40 agonist ivuxolimab in advanced cancers. Clones were read by immunoSEQ multiplex PCR, and TCRdb kept only the in-frame ones, dropping some. The table includes around 90,000 clones, over 75% detected once. The sample was CD4+ or CD8+ T cells sorted from blood, taken in a trial of the OX40 agonist ivuxolimab. Receptors originate from an adult with an advanced solid tumor such as melanoma, head and neck, liver or kidney cancer.

This chain uses TRBV5-6 with TRBJ1-2; D unclear. The V gene's germline CDR1 is SGHDT and CDR2 YYEEEE. Trimming cost V 4 bases and J 6 bases, with 19 bases left between them. CDR3 size: 15 residues. CDR3 sequence reads: CASSLTLLGGDGYTF. CDR3 bases: TGTGCCAGCAGCCTAACGCTCCTAGGCGGGGATGGCTACACCTTC.

The chain combines TRBV6-1 with TRBJ1-5; D gene unclear. Germline values: CDR1 MNHNS, CDR2 SASEGT. This CDR3 contains 14 residues. V lost 4 bases to trimming and J lost 0 bases, with 7 bases between them. CDR3 loop: CASSAAFSNQPQHF. The CDR3, as DNA: TGTGCCAGCAGTGCGGCCTTTAGCAATCAGCCCCAGCATTTT.

The chain is built from TRBV29-1 and TRBJ1-2; a possible D gene is TRBD1 (5 bases). Trimming stripped 6 bases from V and 6 bases from J, with 14 bases between. Germline V gives CDR1 SQVTM, CDR2 ANQGSEA. The CDR3 runs to 12 residues. CDR3 nucleotide sequence: TGCAGCGTAGCGCAGGGTTTGAATGGCTACACCTTC. Translated: CSVAQGLNGYTF.

The chain links TRBV6-5 to TRBJ1-5; perhaps TRBD1 as D (5 bases). V lost 2 bases to trimming and J lost 1 base, with 9 bases between them. CDR3 size: 15 residues. Germline CDR1 MNHEY, CDR2 SVGAGI. CDR3 bases: TGTGCCAGCAGTTACAGGTCAGGGAGCAATCAGCCCCAGCATTTT. Translation gives CASSYRSGSNQPQHF.

The V and J genes are TRBV19 and TRBJ2-3; 10 bases align to TRBD2. The V gene end was trimmed by 6 bases and the J gene end by 3 bases; junction bases not matched to a gene: 9. CDR1 is LNHDA, CDR2 SQIVND, per germline (reference sequence). This CDR3 is built from 16 residues. This CDR3 is CASRSLAGDPTDTQYF. The CDR3 DNA reads as TGTGCCAGTAGGTCTCTAGCGGGGGACCCTACAGATACGCAGTATTTT.

The chain is built from TRBV6-5 and TRBJ2-6; D remains ambiguous. The V gene's germline CDR1 is MNHEY and CDR2 SVGAGI. The CDR3 sequence is 13 residues long. V lost 4 bases, J lost 4 bases, and 5 bases lay in between. CDR3 loop: CASSWTGANVLTF. CDR3 in DNA: TGTGCCAGCAGTTGGACGGGGGCCAACGTCCTGACTTTC.

The V call is TRBV19, the J call TRBJ2-7, with D unresolved. Germline V gives CDR1 LNHDA, CDR2 SQIVND (reference sequence). This CDR3 region has 15 residues. Trimming left V 3 bases short and J 4 bases short, with 16 bases between. Here the CDR3 reads CASSILSAKAYEQYF. CDR3 sequence (DNA): TGTGCCAGTAGTATTCTCTCGGCAAAAGCTTACGAGCAGTACTTC.

The chain carries TRBV6-5 and TRBJ1-4; the match to TRBD1 covers 8 bases. The V gene end was trimmed by 11 bases and the J gene end by 4 bases; junction bases not matched to a gene: 6. CDR1 and CDR2 (germline): MNHEY, SVGAGI. The CDR3 consists of 13 residues. The CDR3 bases are TGTGCCGGCCGACAGGGGTTTAATGAAAAACTGTTTTTT. Protein sequence: CAGRQGFNEKLFF.

This rearrangement joins TRBV4-1 to TRBJ1-2; D unclear. Deletions cut 4 bases from V and 4 bases from J, with 16 bases between. Germline lookup yields CDR1 MGHRA and CDR2 YSYEKL. The CDR3 runs 15 residues. CDR3 region: CASSRAHRKTYGYTF. The CDR3 coding sequence is TGCGCCAGCAGCCGCGCTCACCGAAAGACCTATGGCTACACCTTC.

The chain uses TRBV5-1 and TRBJ2-1, with a possible D match to TRBD2 (6 bases). Germline V CDR1 and CDR2: SGHRS, YFSETQ. V was clipped by 4 bases and J by 6 bases, with 14 bases between them. CDR3 length: 14 amino acids. For the CDR3, the DNA is TGCGCCAGCAGCGCGGGGACCCGCGGCAATGAGCAGTTCTTC. Translating it yields CASSAGTRGNEQFF.

The count of this clone is one. The V call is TRBV2, the J call TRBJ1-1, with 8 positions matching TRBD1. The CDR3 loop spans 16 amino acids. Germline V gene lookup returns CDR1 SNHLY and CDR2 FYNNEI. V shed 9 bases, J shed 1 base, and the junction held 13 bases outside the gene matches. The CDR3 loop reads CASNDRQGPRNTEAFF. CDR3 bases: TGTGCCAGTAATGACCGACAGGGGCCAAGGAACACTGAAGCTTTCTTT.

The J gene is TRBJ2-4, the V gene TRBV5-4; D may be TRBD2 (5 bases). V was clipped by 1 base and J by 0 bases, with 11 bases between them. There are 16 residues in the CDR3. The germline gives CDR1 SGHNT, CDR2 YYREEE (reference sequence). The CDR3 DNA sequence: TGTGCCAGCAGCTTGCCCGGGGAAATAGCCAAAAACATTCAGTACTTC. Its translation: CASSLPGEIAKNIQYF.

The chain recombines TRBV5-1 with TRBJ1-6; a possible D gene is TRBD1 (5 bases). The CDR3 sequence is 14 residues long. The germline V gene encodes CDR1 SGHRS and CDR2 YFSETQ. V was clipped by 0 bases and J by 8 bases, with 9 bases between them. CDR3 region: CASSLGTLDSPLHF. The CDR3 nucleotides read TGCGCCAGCAGCTTGGGGACACTCGATTCACCCCTCCACTTT.

V is TRBV6-5 and J is TRBJ1-1, with a weak D call TRBD1 (5 bases). This CDR3 spans 14 amino acids. The germline gives CDR1 MNHEY, CDR2 SVGAGI. Trimming removed 11 bases at V and 4 bases at J, with 20 bases between. The CDR3 sequence is CAARRGRGPTEAFF. The CDR3 DNA reads as TGTGCCGCACGAAGGGGCCGCGGCCCCACTGAAGCTTTCTTT.

The V gene is TRBV19, the J gene TRBJ1-4, with 7 positions matching TRBD1. This CDR3 spans 16 amino acids. Trimming at V came to 6 bases and at J to 4 bases, leaving 11 bases not matched to a gene. From germline, CDR1 is LNHDA and CDR2 SQIVND (reference sequence). The CDR3: CASRGLPGQNNEKLFF. Written as DNA, the CDR3 is TGTGCCAGTAGGGGACTTCCGGGACAGAATAATGAAAAACTGTTTTTT. Combining the CDR3 with reference TRBV19 and TRBJ1-4 gives the whole variable domain DGGITQSPKYLFRKEGQNVTLSCEQNLNHDAMYWYRQDPGQGLRLIYYSQIVNDFQKGDIAEGYSVSREKKESFPLTVTSAQKNPTAFYLCASRGLPGQNNEKLFFGSGTQLSVL.

The chain recombines TRBV6-1 with TRBJ1-1; D is uncertain. Germline CDR1 reads MNHNS; CDR2 reads SASEGT. The CDR3 has 13 amino acids. Between the trimmed V and J ends, which lost 8 bases and 1 base, there was a span of 11 bases. The CDR3 region is CASLVRTNTEAFF. CDR3 nucleotide sequence: TGTGCCAGCTTAGTCAGGACGAACACTGAAGCTTTCTTT.

The gene calls are TRBV19 and TRBJ2-3; D is perhaps TRBD2 (6 bases). V lost 6 bases and J 4 bases, leaving 20 bases between the germline ends. The CDR3 is made up of 16 amino acids. CDR1 LNHDA and CDR2 SQIVND come from the germline V gene (reference sequence). The CDR3 DNA reads as TGTGCCAGTAGCCCGCTGCGGGGAGTTATAGCAGATACGCAGTATTTT. It yields the protein CASSPLRGVIADTQYF.

This chain joins TRBV7-9 and TRBJ2-2; D not certain. Trimming took off 5 bases at V and 10 bases at J, with 11 bases between the two ends. There are 12 residues in the CDR3. CDR1 is SEHNR and CDR2 is FQNEAQ in the germline V gene (reference sequence). The CDR3 nucleotides read TGTGCCAGCAGCCGTTCGTCGGAGGAGCTGTTTTTT. As protein: CASSRSSEELFF.

CDR3 in amino acids: CASSFGLAGGLDTQYF. For the CDR3, the DNA is TGTGCCAGCAGCTTCGGACTAGCGGGGGGGCTTGATACGCAGTATTTT. The V and J genes are TRBV7-2 and TRBJ2-3, with TRBD2 matching over 15 bases. CDR1 and CDR2 from the germline V gene are SGHTA and FQGNSA. The CDR3 is made up of 16 amino acids. J was trimmed by 6 bases and V by 3 bases; bases with no gene match: 4.

This chain connects TRBV6-5 to TRBJ2-7; D is ambiguous. Germline V gives CDR1 MNHEY, CDR2 SVGAGI. The V gene lost 5 bases and the J gene lost 0 bases, with 5 bases spanning the gap. CDR3 length equals 12 residues. As DNA, the CDR3 is TGTGCCAGCAGTCCCAGCTCCTACGAGCAGTACTTC. Translation: CASSPSSYEQYF.